This TCR beta chain originates from a study of OX40 agonist ivuxolimab in advanced cancers. Sequencing was performed with immunoSEQ multiplex PCR; in TCRdb, only in-frame clones are kept and a portion is missing. The table has about 16,000 clones, roughly 84% seen once. Autoimmune disease history or systemic immunosuppression led to patients being barred. Germline assignment: CDR1 SGHRS and CDR2 YFSETQ. CDR3 length equals 15 residues. Trimming stripped 4 bases from V and 3 bases from J, with 16 bases between. The V gene is TRBV5-1, the J gene TRBJ1-1; D is perhaps TRBD1 (6 bases). This sample comprised CD4+ or CD8+ T cells sorted from blood, obtained in a trial of the OX40 agonist ivuxolimab. This TCR came from an adult with an advanced solid tumor such as melanoma, head and neck, liver or kidney cancer. In DNA, the CDR3 is TGCGCCAGCAGCCTGGGCGGACAGACCCACACTGAAGCTTTCTTT. Translated, it gives CASSLGGQTHTEAFF.